A single sample is the source of the 17 T cell receptor beta chains below, sequenced in a study of neurological immune-mediated disorders. TCRdb analysed the 5' RACE reads with MiXCR anew, one entry per CDR3 protein. Of 50,000 to 70,000 distinct CDR3 sequences in the sample, 3.4% were seen once. The specimen was PBMCs. All receptors come from a man aged 35-49 years with multiple sclerosis.

This clonotype was seen repeatedly, ten times or more. The V and J genes are TRBV5-1 and TRBJ2-3, with TRBD2 identical over 8 bases. V dropped 2 bases and J dropped 3; count of bases not matched to a gene: 2. CDR3 size: 14 residues. Germline CDR1 reads SGHRS; CDR2 reads YFSETQ. The CDR3 DNA reads as TGCGCCAGCAGCTTCCCGGGAGGGACAGATACGCAGTATTTT. It encodes CASSFPGGTDTQYF.

Turning to this clonotype: A much larger clonotype is one base distant, so this may be a read error. V and J are TRBV7-9 and TRBJ1-4; D perhaps matches TRBD1 (6 bases). The CDR3 spans 14 residues. The ends were cut back, 4 bases at V and 7 bases at J, with 13 bases in the middle. Germline V gene sequence: CDR1 SEHNR, CDR2 FQNEAQ (reference sequence). In DNA form, the CDR3 reads TGTGCCAGCAGCTCTCGGGGCAGGGGTGAAAAACTGTTTTTT. This encodes CASSSRGRGEKLFF.

This clonotype was found many times. The chain recombines TRBV18 with TRBJ2-7; D is undetermined. The CDR3 loop spans 15 amino acids. The germline gives CDR1 KGHSH, CDR2 LQKENI. Trimming stripped 0 bases from V and 0 bases from J, with 9 bases between. CDR3: CASSPPSVSSYEQYF. In DNA form, the CDR3 reads TGTGCCAGCTCACCACCCAGCGTGAGCTCCTACGAGCAGTACTTC.

This clonotype was counted only a few times. Since a much larger clone is just one base distant, this may be a read error. The rearrangement uses TRBV12-3 or TRBV12-4 and TRBJ2-5; 7 nucleotides line up with TRBD2. The CDR3 is 14 amino acids. CDR3 residues: CASSFAGEGETKYF. For the CDR3, the DNA is TGTGCCAGCAGTTTTGCCGGGGAGGGAGAGACCAAGTACTTC.

This clonotype was detected ten times or more. The chain joins TRBV5-1 to TRBJ2-1; 15 bases are a match to TRBD2. This CDR3 has 17 amino acids. The germline CDR1 and CDR2 sequences are SGHRS and YFSETQ. V was pared by 4 bases and J by 8 bases, with 10 bases of the junction left unmatched. CDR3 bases: TGCGCCAGCAGCCCCCAGGGGACTAGCGGGGGGTCCGATGAGCAGTTCTTC. This codes for CASSPQGTSGGSDEQFF.

There are many counts of this clonotype. This chain links TRBV20-1 with TRBJ2-4, with TRBD2 matching over 10 bases. From germline, CDR1 is DFQATT and CDR2 SNEGSKA (reference sequence). The CDR3 is 18 residues long. Trimming removed 5 bases from V and 0 bases from J; junction bases left unmatched: 13. The CDR3, as DNA: TGCAGTGCTGTAGAGCCTAGCGGGGGTACCCTAGCCAAAAACATTCAGTACTTC. It encodes CSAVEPSGGTLAKNIQYF.

This clonotype was observed a few times. The gene calls are TRBV5-1 and TRBJ1-2; 7 bases agree with TRBD1. V was clipped by 4 bases and J by 4 bases; unmatched bases: 10. Germline values: CDR1 SGHRS, CDR2 YFSETQ. This CDR3 spans 15 amino acids. CDR3 DNA sequence: TGCGCCAGCAGCCCAGGGACAGCTCGGGGCTATGGCTACACCTTC. It codes for CASSPGTARGYGYTF.

Many counts were recorded for this clonotype. This chain joins TRBV5-1 and TRBJ2-7, with TRBD2 matching 10 bases. Germline CDR1 and CDR2: SGHRS and YFSETQ. This CDR3 spans 17 amino acids. V gave up 4 bases and J gave up 5 bases; unmatched junction bases: 15. CDR3: CASSQVLASGSFHEQYF. The CDR3 region has the DNA TGCGCCAGCAGCCAGGTGCTGGCTAGCGGGAGTTTCCACGAGCAGTACTTC.

This clonotype appeared many times. The rearrangement links TRBV3-1 to TRBJ2-5; D is possibly TRBD2 (5 bases). V was pared by 4 bases and J by 1 base, with 10 bases between. CDR1 and CDR2 (germline): LGHDT, YNNKEL (reference sequence). This CDR3 region has 14 residues. In DNA, the CDR3 is TGTGCCAGCAGCCCCCGTGGAGGCCAAGAGACCCAGTACTTC. Protein product: CASSPRGGQETQYF.

Many counts were recorded for this clonotype. The chain couples TRBV20-1 to TRBJ1-4; 9 positions match TRBD1. Germline V gives CDR1 DFQATT, CDR2 SNEGSKA (reference sequence). Unmatched junction bases numbered 5, after V lost 5 bases and J lost 7 bases. The length of the CDR3 is 13 residues. CDR3 protein: CSAPDRGAEKLFF. As DNA, the CDR3 is TGCAGTGCTCCGGACAGGGGTGCTGAAAAACTGTTTTTT.

This clonotype was recorded at least ten times. The chain has TRBV10-3 and TRBJ1-4, with TRBD1 as a possible D gene (5 bases). The CDR3 extends over 13 amino acids. V dropped 4 bases and J dropped 7 bases, with 10 bases sitting between them. Germline CDR1 ENHRY, CDR2 SYGVKD. As DNA, the CDR3 is TGTGCCATCAGTGGGGGCAGGACTGAAAAACTGTTTTTT. Translated, it gives CAISGGRTEKLFF.

This clonotype was seen more than once but under ten times. The V gene is TRBV10-3, the J gene TRBJ1-4; TRBD1 is a possible D gene (6 bases). There are 14 residues in the CDR3. Trimming left V 0 bases short and J 7 bases short, with 9 bases between. The germline CDR1 and CDR2 sequences are ENHRY and SYGVKD. The chain's CDR3 is CAISESHRVEKLFF. In nucleotides, the CDR3 is TGTGCCATCAGTGAGTCGCACAGGGTTGAAAAACTGTTTTTT.

This clonotype was counted at least ten times. The chain links TRBV6-1 to TRBJ1-6; perhaps TRBD1 as D (5 bases). This CDR3 is built from 22 residues. The V end was cut by 5 bases, the J end by 4 bases, with 33 bases between. Germline loops: CDR1 MNHNS, CDR2 SASEGT. The CDR3 nucleotides are TGTGCCAGCAGTAGGGACTACTATGGGCTCCCCTCACTGGGCCTTTATAATTCACCCCTCCACTTT. Translated, it gives CASSRDYYGLPSLGLYNSPLHF.

This clonotype was counted ten times or more. V gene TRBV4-1 combines with J gene TRBJ1-1; tentatively, D is TRBD1 (6 bases). Germline CDR1 and CDR2: MGHRA and YSYEKL. Trimming removed 0 bases at V and 4 bases at J, with 9 bases between. The CDR3 totals 14 residues. DNA for the CDR3: TGCGCCAGCAGCCAAGATAGACAGGTCACTGAAGCTTTCTTT. Amino acids: CASSQDRQVTEAFF.

This clonotype was counted many times. J is TRBJ2-7 and V is TRBV5-1, with 7 nucleotides matching TRBD1. The germline V gene has CDR1 SGHRS and CDR2 YFSETQ. The CDR3 length is 15 residues. With V trimmed by 0 bases and J by 3 bases, 6 bases remained unmatched. The CDR3 loop reads CASSLGQGQIYEQYF. CDR3 in DNA: TGCGCCAGCAGCTTGGGACAGGGCCAGATCTACGAGCAGTACTTC. Looking up the rest from reference TRBV5-1 and TRBJ2-7 gives the full variable domain: KAGVTQTPRYLIKTRGQQVTLSCSPISGHRSVSWYQQTPGQGLQFLFEYFSETQRNKGNFPGRFSGRQFSNSRSEMNVSTLELGDSALYLCASSLGQGQIYEQYFGPGTRLTVT.

This clonotype was seen ten or more times. The genes are TRBV7-9 and TRBJ1-2; D may be TRBD1 (5 bases). The CDR3 loop spans 14 amino acids. CDR1 and CDR2 (germline): SEHNR, FQNEAQ (reference sequence). V was shortened by 1 base and J by 4 bases, with 10 bases between the two germline ends. For the CDR3, the DNA is TGTGCCAGCAGCTTAGGGGACCTCTCCTATGGCTACACCTTC. Protein product: CASSLGDLSYGYTF.

Many counts were recorded for this clonotype. The chain combines TRBV20-1 with TRBJ2-3, with D perhaps TRBD1 (5 bases). The germline V gene encodes CDR1 DFQATT and CDR2 SNEGSKA (reference sequence). This CDR3 comprises 16 residues. Trimming took off 6 bases at V and 0 bases at J, with 19 bases between the two ends. CDR3 residues: CSAPNRGITSTDTQYF. In DNA, the CDR3 is TGCAGTGCCCCAAATAGGGGCATAACTAGCACAGATACGCAGTATTTT.